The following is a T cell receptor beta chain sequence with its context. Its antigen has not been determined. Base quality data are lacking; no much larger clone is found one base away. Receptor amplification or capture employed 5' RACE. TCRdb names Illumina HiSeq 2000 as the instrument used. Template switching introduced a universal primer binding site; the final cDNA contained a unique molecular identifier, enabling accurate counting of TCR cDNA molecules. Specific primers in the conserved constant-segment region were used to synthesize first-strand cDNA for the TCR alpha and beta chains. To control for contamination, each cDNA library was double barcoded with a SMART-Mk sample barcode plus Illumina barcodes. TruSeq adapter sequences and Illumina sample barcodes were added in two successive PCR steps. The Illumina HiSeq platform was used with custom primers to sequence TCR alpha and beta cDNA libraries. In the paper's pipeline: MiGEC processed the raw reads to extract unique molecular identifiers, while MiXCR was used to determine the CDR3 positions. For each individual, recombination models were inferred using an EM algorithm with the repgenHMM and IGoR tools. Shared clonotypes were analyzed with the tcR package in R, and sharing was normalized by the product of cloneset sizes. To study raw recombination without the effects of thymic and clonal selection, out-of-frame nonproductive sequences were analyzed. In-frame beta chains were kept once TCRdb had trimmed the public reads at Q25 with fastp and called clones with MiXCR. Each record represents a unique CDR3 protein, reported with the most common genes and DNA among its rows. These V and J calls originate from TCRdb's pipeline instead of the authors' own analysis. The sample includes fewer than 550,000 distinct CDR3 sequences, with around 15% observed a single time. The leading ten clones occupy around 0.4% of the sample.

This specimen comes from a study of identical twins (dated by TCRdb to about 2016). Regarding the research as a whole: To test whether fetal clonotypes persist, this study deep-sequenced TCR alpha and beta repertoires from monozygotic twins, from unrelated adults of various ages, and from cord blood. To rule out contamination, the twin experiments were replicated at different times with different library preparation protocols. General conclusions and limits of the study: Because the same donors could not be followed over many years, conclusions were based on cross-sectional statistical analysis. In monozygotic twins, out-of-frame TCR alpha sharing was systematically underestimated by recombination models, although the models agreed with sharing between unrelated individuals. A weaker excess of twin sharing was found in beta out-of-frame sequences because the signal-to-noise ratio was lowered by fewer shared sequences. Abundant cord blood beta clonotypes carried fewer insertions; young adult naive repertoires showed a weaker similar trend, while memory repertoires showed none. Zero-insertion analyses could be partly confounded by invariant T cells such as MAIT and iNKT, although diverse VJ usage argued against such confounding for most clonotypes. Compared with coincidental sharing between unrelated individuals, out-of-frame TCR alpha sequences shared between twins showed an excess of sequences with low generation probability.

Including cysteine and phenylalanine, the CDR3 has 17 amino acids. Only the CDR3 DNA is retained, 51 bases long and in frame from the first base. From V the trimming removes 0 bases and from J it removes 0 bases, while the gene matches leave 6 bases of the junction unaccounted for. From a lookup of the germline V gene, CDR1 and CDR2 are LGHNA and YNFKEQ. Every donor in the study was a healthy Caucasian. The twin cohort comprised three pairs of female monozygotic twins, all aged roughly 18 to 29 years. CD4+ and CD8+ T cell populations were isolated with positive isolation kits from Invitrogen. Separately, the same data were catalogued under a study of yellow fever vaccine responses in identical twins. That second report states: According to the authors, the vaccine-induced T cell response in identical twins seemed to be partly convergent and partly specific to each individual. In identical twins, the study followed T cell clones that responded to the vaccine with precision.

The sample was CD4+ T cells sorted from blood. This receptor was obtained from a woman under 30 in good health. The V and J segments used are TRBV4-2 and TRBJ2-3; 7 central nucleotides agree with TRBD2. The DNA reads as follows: TGTGCCAGCAGCCAAGATCCACTAGCGACAAGCACAGATACGCAGTATTTT. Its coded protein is CASSQDPLATSTDTQYF.